A selection of T cell receptor beta chains follows, all from one sample in a study of cytomegalovirus exposure and HLA in healthy donors. The table came from immunoSEQ multiplex PCR; TCRdb's copy has only in-frame clones and leaves some out. The sample holds 150,000 to 200,000 clones, approximately 81% seen once. Source material: PBMCs. The receptor set was obtained from a man aged 18 to 30 in good health and CMV-seropositive. Each CDR3 is given without its conserved first and last residue. Fields, in order: V gene, CDR3 protein.

TRBV4-2 ASRAGANVLT
TRBV5-5 ASGSERGRQF
TRBV28 ASSREEGVNTEAF
TRBV9 ASSGQGKEEQY
TRBV10-2 ASSPGQGNYGYT
TRBV7-9 ASSLTGDTEAF
TRBV6-6 ASSYGGAGQGEAF
TRBV4-1 ASSPRRAGVPEQF
TRBV6-6 ASRGDREGQPQH
TRBV6-6 ATHRTTYGYT
TRBV14 ASSQDMAGGTDTQY
TRBV11-2 ASSLERAGGPGYEQY
TRBV7-9 ASSLVQGRNTGELF
TRBV5-1 ASSFSRPGETQY
TRBV14 ASSQDQEREQF
TRBV7-6 ASSLASRGFSDTQY
TRBV5-6 ASSLAGVLGNQPQH
TRBV28 ASSARDRTSQETQY
TRBV7-2 ASSLESRWGYT
TRBV29-1 SVDRFERGGDTQY
TRBV5-4 ASSIGWTYEQY
TRBV6-1 ASSEWTQRAF
TRBV11-2 ASSSGTSGRTGELF
TRBV7-6 ASGRTSGSNEQF
TRBV27 ASSIDRSDLMNPYEQY
TRBV7-9 ASSFGLAGGNEQF
TRBV5-1 ASSLGRSYNEQF
TRBV7-2 ASSLQGNSGSPLH
TRBV5-4 ASSLDSPGHNEQF
TRBV5-1 ASSWAVTGDAQY
TRBV2 ASSPRFETYEQY
TRBV2 ASRGGLAGGPSTDTQY